These T cell receptor beta chains were read from a single sample in a study of T cell repertoires in cytomegalovirus infection. These receptors' targets are unknown. From the reads, TCRdb called clonotypes with MiXCR, one entry per CDR3 protein. Found here are 700,000 to 950,000 distinct CDR3 sequences, around a third of them singletons; the top ten hold around 11%. Sample: cultured CD8+ T cells from PBMCs, taken from culture after CMV antigen stimulation. The receptors stem from a human donor in good health (CMV status not recorded). Some clones in this sample may be carry-over from other donors' samples. CDR3s include the opening cysteine and the closing phenylalanine or tryptophan. Rows give clone size only sometimes, using once, few, many, or a class for an expanded clone.

clone_size j_call cdr3_length v_call cdr3_aa
. TRBJ2-5 17 TRBV6-6 CASSYLWGLAAQETQYF
few TRBJ1-2 14 TRBV10-2 CASSESSGSGGYTF
. TRBJ2-1 13 TRBV5-8 CASVGGSYNEQFF
few TRBJ1-2 13 TRBV9 CASTQGPSGGYTF
. TRBJ1-1 13 TRBV19 CASSIRMNTKAFF
few TRBJ1-5 11 TRBV6-2/TRBV6-3 CASSYPQPQHF
many TRBJ2-1 16 TRBV11-3 CASSPRRGASYNEQFF
. TRBJ2-5 16 TRBV12-3/TRBV12-4 CASSSQGSSAQETQYF
few TRBJ1-2 13 TRBV29-1 CSVPARGQGHYTF
. TRBJ1-2 13 TRBV7-6 CASSRGADYGYTF
few TRBJ1-1 14 TRBV5-1 CASSLTRGSAEAFF
. TRBJ2-5 15 TRBV5-5 CASSLVVLGSETQYF
. TRBJ2-3 14 TRBV7-2 CASSFRDGVDTQYF
. TRBJ2-1 15 TRBV7-9 CASSLAPTGTNEQFF
. TRBJ2-1 16 TRBV9 CASSVGGQGGFNEQFF
few TRBJ1-2 13 TRBV7-8 CASSLGTENGYTF
. TRBJ1-1 13 TRBV6-2/TRBV6-3 CASSYVAITEAFF
few TRBJ1-6 15 TRBV6-2/TRBV6-3 CASSYRQKINSPLHF
few TRBJ2-2 13 TRBV4-1 CASSQGLIGELFF
many TRBJ1-1 16 TRBV7-2 CASSLNVWGWDTEAFF
. TRBJ1-5 15 TRBV5-1 CASNITGTPNQPQHF
few TRBJ1-5 14 TRBV7-9 CASSPGGGFQPQHF
. TRBJ1-2 16 TRBV12-3/TRBV12-4 CASSLDVSDYNYGYTF
many TRBJ2-2 13 TRBV6-5 CASSDRAAGELFF
. TRBJ1-2 12 TRBV10-3 CAIKTTNYGYTF
many TRBJ1-4 13 TRBV7-6 CASSLGQIEKLFF
. TRBJ2-1 16 TRBV7-6 CASSWPPVSSYNEQFF
. TRBJ1-4 15 TRBV5-6 CASSLAWQGTEKLFF
. TRBJ1-1 14 TRBV10-3 CAISERRGGTEAFF
. TRBJ2-2 15 TRBV9 CASSVVQGNTGELFF
many TRBJ2-1 16 TRBV4-1 CASSQTPSGASNEQFF
. TRBJ1-5 17 TRBV6-2/TRBV6-3 CASSDAPRAGFNQPQHF
. TRBJ2-5 16 TRBV12-5 CASGTTFRGAGETQYF
. TRBJ2-5 10 TRBV2 CASTVGSQYF
. TRBJ1-1 11 TRBV12-3/TRBV12-4 CASSLTWGAFF
few TRBJ1-4 17 TRBV7-9 CASPPGDSSPVGEKLFF
. TRBJ2-3 15 TRBV27 CASASGLAGTDTQYF
. TRBJ1-2 15 TRBV12-5 CASGLGGPGTWGYTF
. TRBJ2-3 14 TRBV6-1 CASRAGPRTDTQYF
many TRBJ2-7 15 TRBV7-2 CASSLGASITYEQYF
. TRBJ2-3 13 TRBV12-5 CASGPYSTDTQYF
. TRBJ1-5 17 TRBV6-1 CASSEQGLVWSNQPQHF
. TRBJ2-3 14 TRBV27 CASSLRESTDTQYF
few TRBJ2-3 15 TRBV20-1 CSAESGMSSTDTQYF
. TRBJ1-2 13 TRBV4-3 CASSQVGASGYTF
once TRBJ1-6 13 TRBV2 CASRDRVASPLHF
many TRBJ2-1 18 TRBV6-6 CASSFPGLAGDSYNEQFF
many TRBJ1-1 15 TRBV7-6 CASTPTRPMNTEAFF
few TRBJ1-1 16 TRBV6-6 CASSPIDSLWDTEAFF
many TRBJ2-5 16 TRBV7-9 CASSPVERGLQETQYF
. TRBJ2-1 11 TRBV7-4 CASSPTREQFF
few TRBJ1-2 14 TRBV27 CASSLTKTGTGYTF